Described below is a single T cell receptor (beta chain) sequence and its context. No antigen is known for it. Data came from immunoSEQ multiplex PCR; TCRdb stores just in-frame clones and leaves some out. The sample lists 60,000 to 95,000 clones, 83% occurring once. This CDR3 is built from 11 residues. Germline V gene data show CDR1 as MNHEY and CDR2 as SMNVEV (reference sequence). This sample is part of a study of radiation and T cells in renal cell carcinoma. Study-wide findings and caveats: No pretreatment tumor biopsies were available for baseline clonotypes. From baseline, blood top tumor clonotypes peaked at 2 weeks post-radiation.

The time point was: blood 4 weeks post-SBRT, at nephrectomy. Treatment here: 15 Gy SBRT to primary tumor, nephrectomy 4 weeks later. Nephrectomy followed 15 Gy stereotactic body radiation by 4 weeks. This renal cell carcinoma was of the clear cell type. V gene TRBV27 combines with J gene TRBJ1-1; D is undetermined. The source of this sequence is a woman aged 55 to 70 with renal cell carcinoma. The sequenced sample was blood, obtained from a patient whose treatment included radiotherapy and nephrectomy. This chain's CDR3 is CSCGENTEAFF. The CDR3, as DNA: TGTTCCTGTGGAGAGAACACTGAAGCTTTCTTT.